This TCR beta chain was captured by sequencing in a study of blood T cell repertoires in COVID-19. Study in general: The study drew acute and convalescent COVID-19 samples from the United States, Italy and Spain. T cells, B-cell-depleted T cells, or PBMCs supplied cDNA or gDNA.

The CDR3 contains 16 residues. V lost 0 bases and J 1 base, leaving 9 bases between the germline ends. Germline loops: CDR1 KGHSH, CDR2 LQKENI. Authors' data handling: Estimated nucleated cell counts came from reference gene primer amplification. TCRdb keeps only in-frame clones here, not all; method: immunoSEQ multiplex PCR. V, J and clone size reflect that table, while D and trimming were determined from the DNA. The profile shows about 100,000 clones, 70% to 80% of them singletons. The chain joins TRBV18 to TRBJ2-2; D might be TRBD1 (5 bases). This receptor was obtained from a man aged 65 to 79 with active or convalescent COVID-19. Sample: peripheral blood. CDR3 sequence (DNA): TGTGCCAGCTCACCACCGAGTCAGGGGAACACCGGGGAGCTGTTTTTT. This translates into CASSPPSQGNTGELFF.